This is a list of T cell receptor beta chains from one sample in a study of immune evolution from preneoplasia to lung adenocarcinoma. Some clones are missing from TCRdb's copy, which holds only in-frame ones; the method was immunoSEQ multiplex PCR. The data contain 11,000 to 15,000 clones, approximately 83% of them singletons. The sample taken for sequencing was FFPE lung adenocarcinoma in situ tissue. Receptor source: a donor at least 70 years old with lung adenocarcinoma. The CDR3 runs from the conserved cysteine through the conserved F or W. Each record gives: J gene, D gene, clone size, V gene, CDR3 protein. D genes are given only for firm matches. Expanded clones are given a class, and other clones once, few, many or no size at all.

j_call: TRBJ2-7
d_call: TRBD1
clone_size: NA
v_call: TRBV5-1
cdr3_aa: CASSPGDRPYEQYF

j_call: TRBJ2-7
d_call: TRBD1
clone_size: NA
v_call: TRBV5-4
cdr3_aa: CASRETGTGGYYSLYEQYF

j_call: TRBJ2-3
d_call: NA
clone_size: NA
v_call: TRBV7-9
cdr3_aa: CASRDGTDTQYF

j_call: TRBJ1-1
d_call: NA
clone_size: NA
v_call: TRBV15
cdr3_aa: CATSRNAADTEAFF

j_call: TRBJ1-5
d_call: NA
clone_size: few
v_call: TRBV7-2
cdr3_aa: CASSSHSVRSQHF

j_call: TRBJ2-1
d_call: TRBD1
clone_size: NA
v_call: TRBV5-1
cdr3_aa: CASSLVGKQGSNYNEQFF

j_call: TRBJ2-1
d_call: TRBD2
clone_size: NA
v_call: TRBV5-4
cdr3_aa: CASSLNRGDEQFF

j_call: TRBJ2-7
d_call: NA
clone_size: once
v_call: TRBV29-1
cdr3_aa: CSVDMYGEQYF

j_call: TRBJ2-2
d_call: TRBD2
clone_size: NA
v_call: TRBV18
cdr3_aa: CASSPRTSRAGELFF

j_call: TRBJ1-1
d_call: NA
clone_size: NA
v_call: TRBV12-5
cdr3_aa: CASGLNREGGTEAFF

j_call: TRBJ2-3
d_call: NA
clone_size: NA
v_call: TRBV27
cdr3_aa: CASREGRGTSTDTQYF

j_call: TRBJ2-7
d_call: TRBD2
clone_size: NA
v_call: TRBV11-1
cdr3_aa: CASSYHGGGGYEQYF

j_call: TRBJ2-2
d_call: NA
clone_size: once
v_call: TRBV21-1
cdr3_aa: CASGLLGTSGSSGGELFF

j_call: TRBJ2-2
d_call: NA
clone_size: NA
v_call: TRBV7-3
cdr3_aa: CASSPGVGGELFF

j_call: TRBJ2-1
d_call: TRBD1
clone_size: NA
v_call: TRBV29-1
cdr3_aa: CSVDRQGVNEQFF

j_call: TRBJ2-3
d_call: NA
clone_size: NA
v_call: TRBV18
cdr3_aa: CASSSQDGTDTQYF

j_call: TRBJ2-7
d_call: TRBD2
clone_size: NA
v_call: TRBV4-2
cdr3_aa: CASSLQAGEESEQYF

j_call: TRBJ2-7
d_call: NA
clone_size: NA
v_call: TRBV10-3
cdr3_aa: CAISESNSYEQYF

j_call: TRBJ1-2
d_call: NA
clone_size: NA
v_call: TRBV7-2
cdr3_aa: CASSLYSNYGYTF

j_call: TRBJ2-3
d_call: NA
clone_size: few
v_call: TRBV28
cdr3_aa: CASSFRVGTQYF

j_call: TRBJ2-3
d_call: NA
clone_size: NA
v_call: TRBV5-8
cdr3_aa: CASSLGQPDTDTQYF

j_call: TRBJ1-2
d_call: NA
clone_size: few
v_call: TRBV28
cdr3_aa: CASSPIQGYGYTF

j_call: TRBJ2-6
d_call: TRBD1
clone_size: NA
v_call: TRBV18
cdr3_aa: CASSAGQGSSGANVLTF

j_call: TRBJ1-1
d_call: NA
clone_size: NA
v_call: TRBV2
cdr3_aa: CASSVNPNTEAFF

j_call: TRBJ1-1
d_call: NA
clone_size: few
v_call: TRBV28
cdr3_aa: CASSFGRAQRPNTEAFF

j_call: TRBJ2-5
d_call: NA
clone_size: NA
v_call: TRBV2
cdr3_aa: CASTQGTGAQYF

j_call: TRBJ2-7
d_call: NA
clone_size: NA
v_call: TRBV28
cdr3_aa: CASSPLTVYEQYF

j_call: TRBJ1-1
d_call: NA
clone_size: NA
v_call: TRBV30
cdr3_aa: CAWSGTGSGTEAFF

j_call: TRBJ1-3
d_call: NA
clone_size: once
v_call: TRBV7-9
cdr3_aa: CASSLEVRGNTIYF

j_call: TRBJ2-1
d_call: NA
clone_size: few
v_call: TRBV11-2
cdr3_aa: CASSRTTQLSGLGQFF

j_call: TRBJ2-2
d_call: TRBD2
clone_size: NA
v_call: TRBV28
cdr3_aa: CASRRSGVATGELFF

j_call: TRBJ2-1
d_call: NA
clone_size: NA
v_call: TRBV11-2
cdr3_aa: CASSLDRMSENEQFF

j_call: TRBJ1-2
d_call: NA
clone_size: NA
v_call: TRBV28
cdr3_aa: CASTTSLAADYYGYTF

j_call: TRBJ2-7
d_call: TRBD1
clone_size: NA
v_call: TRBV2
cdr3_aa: CASSERRDSTYEQYF

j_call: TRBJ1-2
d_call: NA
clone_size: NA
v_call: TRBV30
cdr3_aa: CAWSVTGSYTF

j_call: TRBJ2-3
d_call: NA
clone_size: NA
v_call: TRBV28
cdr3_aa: CASSLYQGAQTSTDTQYF

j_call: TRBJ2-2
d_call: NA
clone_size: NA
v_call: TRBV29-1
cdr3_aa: CSVVTANTGELFF

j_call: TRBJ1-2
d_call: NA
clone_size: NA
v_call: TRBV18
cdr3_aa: CASSTRVSGYTF

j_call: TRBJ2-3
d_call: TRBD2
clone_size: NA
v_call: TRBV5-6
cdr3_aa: CASSLSGADTQYF

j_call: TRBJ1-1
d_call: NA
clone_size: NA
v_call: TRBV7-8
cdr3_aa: CASSSGTQSNTEAFF

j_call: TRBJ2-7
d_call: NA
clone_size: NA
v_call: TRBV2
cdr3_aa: CASRLDLTTYEQYF

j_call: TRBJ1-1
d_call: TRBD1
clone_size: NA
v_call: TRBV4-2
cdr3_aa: CASSQMDRGDAEAFF

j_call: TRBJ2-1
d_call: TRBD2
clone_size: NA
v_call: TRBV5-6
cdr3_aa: CASSLAGVGEQFF

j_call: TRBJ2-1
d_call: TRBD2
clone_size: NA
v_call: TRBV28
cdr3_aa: CASRRGGSSYNEQFF

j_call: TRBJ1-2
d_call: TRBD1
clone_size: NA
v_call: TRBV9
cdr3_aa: CASSGGQAYGYTF

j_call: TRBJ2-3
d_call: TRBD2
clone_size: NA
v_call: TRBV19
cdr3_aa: CASSPPPAGVVDTQYF